A selection of T cell receptor beta chains follows, all from one sample in a study of Graves' ophthalmopathy and Graves' hyperthyroidism. TCRdb re-called the multiplex PCR reads with MiXCR, one entry per CDR3 protein. The data hold about 400,000 distinct CDR3 sequences, with about 16% observed a single time. Sequences were obtained from peripheral blood. These receptors were taken from a woman aged 18-35 years with Graves' ophthalmopathy. Both conserved end residues are part of each CDR3. Fields, in order: CDR3 length, V gene, J gene, clone size, D gene, CDR3 DNA, CDR3 protein. A D gene is named only where the DNA matches it firmly. Clone size is given for some rows only: seen once, a few or many times, or a class if the clone is expanded.

17	TRBV6-2/TRBV6-3	TRBJ1-5	once	.	TGTGCCAGCAGTTCCGAGACAGACATTTATAGCAATCAGCCCCAGCATTTT	CASSSETDIYSNQPQHF
12	TRBV7-9	TRBJ2-2	many	.	TGTGCCAGCAGCTTCGCCCCCGGGGAGCTGTTTTTT	CASSFAPGELFF
14	TRBV6-2/TRBV6-3	TRBJ2-7	many	.	TGTGCCAGCAGTTTGCACCCTCTAACCTACGAGCAGTACTTC	CASSLHPLTYEQYF
13	TRBV30	TRBJ2-3	.	TRBD2	TGTGCCTCCTCCCGGGGGGGCACAGATACGCAGTATTTT	CASSRGGTDTQYF
13	TRBV3-1	TRBJ2-7	many	TRBD1	TGTGCCAGCAGCCAAGGGACAGGGACGGAGCAGTACTTC	CASSQGTGTEQYF
15	TRBV5-6	TRBJ2-7	many	TRBD2	TGTGCCAGCAGCTTGATGCTAGCGGGGGGGTACGAGCAGTACTTC	CASSLMLAGGYEQYF
15	TRBV7-6	TRBJ2-1	.	.	TGTGCCAGCAGCTTAGCCCCACCCCCGCAGGCGGGCGAGTTCTTC	CASSLAPPPQAGEFF
15	TRBV12-3/TRBV12-4	TRBJ1-2	many	TRBD1	TGTGCCAGCAGTCCCCGGACAGGGTCTAACTATGGCTACACCTTC	CASSPRTGSNYGYTF
14	TRBV19	TRBJ1-5	many	.	TGTGCCAGTAGTATGCAAGGTGGAAATCAGCCCCAGCATTTT	CASSMQGGNQPQHF
12	TRBV25-1	TRBJ1-1	many	.	TGTGCCAGCAGTGAATCGACTACTGAAGCTTTCTTT	CASSESTTEAFF
15	TRBV19	TRBJ1-1	many	.	TGTGCCAGTAGTATATCGTCCAGGGTGAACACTGAAGCTTTCTTT	CASSISSRVNTEAFF
14	TRBV12-3/TRBV12-4	TRBJ2-7	many	TRBD2	TGTGCCAGCAGGTCCCCTCGGGAGGCCTACGAGCAGTACTTC	CASRSPREAYEQYF
13	TRBV28	TRBJ2-5	.	TRBD1	TGTGCCAGCGCCGGGACAGGCCGAGAGACCCAGTACTTC	CASAGTGRETQYF
13	TRBV30	TRBJ1-1	.	TRBD1	TGTGCCTGGATGGGACAGGGAGGCACTGAAGCTTTCTTT	CAWMGQGGTEAFF
16	TRBV7-2	TRBJ2-7	few	.	TGTGCCAGCAGCTTAGCGTGGGGTCAGGGTGGGGGGGAGCAGTACTTC	CASSLAWGQGGGEQYF
14	TRBV6-1	TRBJ1-2	few	.	TGTGCCAGCAGTGAAAGTCGAGGGGGCTATGGCTACACCTTC	CASSESRGGYGYTF
15	TRBV19	TRBJ1-1	many	.	TGTGCCAGTAGACCACCGACAGAATGGAACACTGAAGCTTTCTTT	CASRPPTEWNTEAFF
16	TRBV6-5	TRBJ2-5	many	TRBD1	TGTGCCAGCAGTTCGATGGGACAGCATCCATTGGAGACCCAGTACTTC	CASSSMGQHPLETQYF
14	TRBV12-3/TRBV12-4	TRBJ2-5	.	TRBD2	TGTGCCAGCGGATTTAGCGGGCCTCAAGAGACCCAGTACTTC	CASGFSGPQETQYF
12	TRBV29-1	TRBJ1-6	many	.	TGCAGCGTTGAAGATCTGGGGGGACCCCTCCACTTT	CSVEDLGGPLHF
13	TRBV5-1	TRBJ1-2	many	.	TGCGCCAGCAGCTTAGAAGGGTCCTTTGGCTACACCTTC	CASSLEGSFGYTF
14	TRBV12-3/TRBV12-4	TRBJ2-2	many	.	TGTGCCAGCTTGGGTCCCGCGAACACCGGGGAGCTGTTTTTT	CASLGPANTGELFF
11	TRBV29-1	TRBJ1-2	many	.	TGCAGCCTTGGGGCAGTGGATGGCTACACCTTC	CSLGAVDGYTF
13	TRBV10-2	TRBJ1-1	many	.	TGCGCCAGCAGTGAACCCAGGGTCACTGAAGCTTTCTTT	CASSEPRVTEAFF
12	TRBV28	TRBJ1-2	.	.	TGTGCCAGCAGCAGGATGAACTATGGCTACACCTTC	CASSRMNYGYTF
16	TRBV11-2	TRBJ1-1	many	.	TGTGCCAGCAGCTTGAGGGCGACAGAGGGTCACACTGAAGCTTTCTTT	CASSLRATEGHTEAFF
14	TRBV7-9	TRBJ1-1	many	TRBD1	TGTGCCAGCAGCTACTCGGACAGGGGCCCTGAAGCTTTCTTT	CASSYSDRGPEAFF
17	TRBV4-2	TRBJ2-7	many	TRBD2	TGTGCCAGCAGCCAAGATCCCCTAGCGGCCCTCTCCTACGAGCAGTACTTC	CASSQDPLAALSYEQYF
13	TRBV5-1	TRBJ2-2	many	.	TGCGCCAGCAGCTTGACGGTCACCGGGGAGCTGTTTTTT	CASSLTVTGELFF
15	TRBV6-4	TRBJ2-2	many	.	TGTGCCTCGTCAAAGGGAGATCGCGACACCGGGGAGCTGTTTTTT	CASSKGDRDTGELFF
15	TRBV28	TRBJ2-5	many	TRBD2	TGTGCCAGCCAATCCTCTAGCGGGATGGGTGAGACCCAGTACTTC	CASQSSSGMGETQYF
16	TRBV18	TRBJ2-7	.	.	TGTGCCAGCTTTTCAGGGGACTGGTCTACTCACTACGAGCAGTACTTC	CASFSGDWSTHYEQYF
15	TRBV28	TRBJ2-7	many	TRBD1	TGTGCCAGCACCGATCCGAGGGGGCGAAGGGACGAGCAGTACTTC	CASTDPRGRRDEQYF
13	TRBV12-3/TRBV12-4	TRBJ1-1	many	.	TGTGCCAGCCGGAGAGTGGGCGTCGCCCAAGCTTTCTTT	CASRRVGVAQAFF
12	TRBV20-1	TRBJ2-7	many	.	TGCAGTGCTAGGGCCACCCCCTACGAGCAGTACTTC	CSARATPYEQYF
14	TRBV20-1	TRBJ1-6	many	TRBD1	TGCAGTACCTCCCGGACAGGGGACAGGTCACCCCTCCACTTT	CSTSRTGDRSPLHF
14	TRBV6-2/TRBV6-3	TRBJ1-1	.	.	TGTGCCAGCAGTTTTCCGGGACGAGGGACTGAAGCTTTCTTT	CASSFPGRGTEAFF
15	TRBV30	TRBJ1-5	.	TRBD1	TGTGCCTGGAGTACAGGGGGCAATAGCAATCAGCCCCAGCATTTT	CAWSTGGNSNQPQHF
17	TRBV6-2/TRBV6-3	TRBJ2-7	many	.	TGTGCCAGCAGTTACCCCAGAGAGGGGACCGCCACGAGGGAGCAGTACTTC	CASSYPREGTATREQYF
11	TRBV30	TRBJ1-2	.	.	TGTGCCTGGAGTTTATGGAGCGGCTACACCTTC	CAWSLWSGYTF
16	TRBV28	TRBJ2-5	many	.	TGTGCCAGCAGCCGCCCCAGTTGGGGGCGCGGGGAGACCCAGTACTTC	CASSRPSWGRGETQYF
14	TRBV6-1	TRBJ2-5	.	.	TGTGCCAGCAGCCCCCGCAAGGTGGGAGAGACCCAGTACTTC	CASSPRKVGETQYF
11	TRBV28	TRBJ1-1	many	.	TGTGCCAGTTTCAGGTACCCTGAAGCTTTCTTT	CASFRYPEAFF
14	TRBV20-1	TRBJ1-5	many	.	TGCAGTGCTGAACAGGTGATTGGCAATCAGCCCCAGCATTTT	CSAEQVIGNQPQHF
13	TRBV14	TRBJ2-7	many	.	TGTGCCAGCAGCCACATACAGGGCGCCGAGCAGTACTTC	CASSHIQGAEQYF
16	TRBV4-2	TRBJ1-6	many	.	TGTGCCAGCAGCCAAGAGGGGAGCTCCTATAATTCACCCCTCCACTTT	CASSQEGSSYNSPLHF
14	TRBV7-2	TRBJ1-1	.	.	TGTGCCAGCATGGGCCGGGTTGCGTGGACTGAAGCTTTCTTT	CASMGRVAWTEAFF
13	TRBV13	TRBJ2-7	many	TRBD1	TGTGCCAGCAGCCCCACAGGGGGTAGGGAGCAGTACTTC	CASSPTGGREQYF
16	TRBV20-1	TRBJ2-3	many	.	TGCAGTGCTCTTAAAAGGGAGGCGGGTAGCACAGATACGCAGTATTTT	CSALKREAGSTDTQYF
13	TRBV2	TRBJ1-1	many	TRBD1	TGTGCCAGCAGAGCGGCAGGGGGCCATGAAGCTTTCTTT	CASRAAGGHEAFF
15	TRBV15	TRBJ2-7	many	.	TGTGCCACCAGCAGAGATACAGGAGGGCTCCACGAGCAGTACTTC	CATSRDTGGLHEQYF